Presented here are 20 T cell receptor beta chains from one specimen sequenced in a study of blood T cell repertoires in COVID-19 (dated by TCRdb to 2020 to 2021). Libraries were constructed by the immunoSEQ multiplex PCR assay. The table comes from immuneACCESS by way of TCRdb, which keeps in-frame sequences with V and J called. Part of the clones is missing from these tables; in studies checked, under half for an unresolved V gene and the rest for unknown reasons. This sample holds about 75,000 clones; roughly 78% were observed only once. 5.4% of the sample lies in the top ten. The sample was peripheral blood. The receptors were sampled from a woman at least 80 years old with active or convalescent COVID-19.

This chain uses TRBV4-2 with TRBJ1-5; 7 bases align to TRBD1. V lost 0 bases and J lost 7; bases outside the gene matches: 15. This CDR3 contains 18 residues. Germline assignment: CDR1 LGHNA and CDR2 YNFKEQ. The CDR3, as DNA: TGTGCCAGCAGCCAAGATTCGGGCGGCGACAGGGTGAAGCAGCCCCAGCATTTT. Amino acids: CASSQDSGGDRVKQPQHF.

V is TRBV12-3 or TRBV12-4 and J is TRBJ2-7; D is unclear. Trimming cost V 3 bases and J 4 bases, with 10 bases left between them. This CDR3 comprises 13 residues. The CDR3 coding sequence is TGTGCCAGCAGTTTCGGTCCGTGGTACGAGCAGTACTTC. It yields the protein CASSFGPWYEQYF.

CDR3 nucleotide sequence: TGTGCCATCAGTGCTGAGGGACAGCGGCTTCGGACCAATTCCTACGAGCAGTACTTC. It is translated as CAISAEGQRLRTNSYEQYF. The chain couples TRBV10-3 to TRBJ2-7, with TRBD1 matching 7 bases. The length of the CDR3 is 19 residues. The ends lost 4 bases at V and 1 base at J; junction bases unmatched: 19. Germline V gene lookup returns CDR1 ENHRY and CDR2 SYGVKD.

The rearrangement uses TRBV7-2 and TRBJ2-7; the match to TRBD1 covers 7 bases. The germline gives CDR1 SGHTA, CDR2 FQGNSA. With V trimmed by 6 bases and J by 4 bases, 12 bases remained unmatched. This CDR3 comprises 15 residues. In DNA form, the CDR3 reads TGTGCCAGCAGTATCCAGACAGGGAATCAGTACGAGCAGTACTTC. This sequence encodes CASSIQTGNQYEQYF. Filled out from reference TRBV7-2 and TRBJ2-7, the complete variable domain reads GAGVSQSPSNKVTEKGKDVELRCDPISGHTALYWYRQSLGQGLEFLIYFQGNSAPDKSGLPSDRFSAERTGGSVSTLTIQRTQQEDSAVYLCASSIQTGNQYEQYFGPGTRLTVT.

The V gene is TRBV27, the J gene TRBJ1-2; TRBD1 is a possible D gene (6 bases). The CDR3 spans 16 residues. Germline lookup yields CDR1 MNHEY and CDR2 SMNVEV (reference sequence). With 4 bases removed from V and 0 bases from J, the gap between germline ends came to 15 bases. The CDR3 DNA reads TGTGCCAGCAGTTCGGGGGGGCCTACCACTAACTATGGCTACACCTTC. Translation gives CASSSGGPTTNYGYTF.

The rearrangement links TRBV5-1 to TRBJ1-4; 9 bases are a match to TRBD1. The germline V gene encodes CDR1 SGHRS and CDR2 YFSETQ. J was trimmed by 6 bases and V by 2 bases; bases with no gene match: 2. The CDR3 spans 14 residues. In DNA, the CDR3 is TGCGCCAGCAGCTTCAGGACAGGGGATGAAAAACTGTTTTTT. This gives the protein CASSFRTGDEKLFF.

CDR3 nucleotides: TGCGCCAGCACACCGACTAGCGCCACAGATACGCAGTATTTT. As protein: CASTPTSATDTQYF. The rearrangement links TRBV5-1 to TRBJ2-3; 8 bases are a match to TRBD2. The CDR3 is 14 residues long. J lost 2 bases, V lost 6 bases, and 5 bases had no gene match. From germline, CDR1 is SGHRS and CDR2 YFSETQ.

This clone was picked up a small number of times. The V and J genes are TRBV30 and TRBJ1-6; D remains unclear. Trimming stripped 4 bases from V and 2 bases from J, with 12 bases between. Germline CDR1 is GTSNPN and CDR2 is SVGIG (reference sequence). The CDR3 has 15 amino acids. The CDR3 protein is CAWIILGTYNSPLHF. CDR3 bases: TGTGCCTGGATCATCCTCGGGACCTATAATTCACCCCTCCACTTT.

V gene TRBV5-1 combines with J gene TRBJ1-1; perhaps TRBD1 as D (5 bases). With 0 bases removed from V and 0 bases from J, the gap between germline ends came to 9 bases. The CDR3 sequence is 15 residues long. Germline lookup yields CDR1 SGHRS and CDR2 YFSETQ. The DNA for the CDR3 is TGCGCCAGCAGCTTGGTATCAGGGTTGAACACTGAAGCTTTCTTT. Translated: CASSLVSGLNTEAFF.

The gene calls are TRBV24-1 and TRBJ2-7, with 9 positions matching TRBD1. The germline gives CDR1 KGHDR, CDR2 SFDVKD. The V gene end was trimmed by 7 bases and the J gene end by 4 bases; junction bases not matched to a gene: 7. CDR3 length: 14 residues. The CDR3, as DNA: TGTGCCACCAGCGCGGGACAGGGACAGTACGAGCAGTACTTC. Translation: CATSAGQGQYEQYF.

The chain carries TRBV7-7 and TRBJ2-1, with D perhaps matching TRBD2 (6 bases). Germline-derived CDR1 and CDR2 are SSHAT and FNYEAQ (reference sequence). The length of the CDR3 is 15 residues. Between the trimmed V and J ends, which lost 5 bases and 2 bases, there was a span of 13 bases. In DNA form, the CDR3 reads TGTGCCAGCAGCATACGGGACTCCGCCTACAATGAGCAGTTCTTC. Amino acids: CASSIRDSAYNEQFF. Full variable domain (missing parts from reference TRBV7-7 and TRBJ2-1): GAGVSQSPRYKVTKRGQDVTLRCDPISSHATLYWYQQALGQGPEFLTYFNYEAQPDKSGLPSDRFSAERPEGSISTLTIQRTEQRDSAMYRCASSIRDSAYNEQFFGPGTRLTVL.

This clone was seen a few times. At one end, the junction sequence differs from germline, possibly due to a read error. The V and J genes are TRBV7-8 and TRBJ2-1; the match to TRBD2 covers 11 bases. Germline-derived CDR1 and CDR2 are SGHVS and FQNEAQ. CDR3 length: 15 residues. CDR3 DNA: TGTGCCAGCAGCCTCACTAGCGGGGGACTAAATTCTTGTGTCTTC. Translated: CASSLTSGGLNSCVF.

This sequence joins TRBV6-5 and TRBJ2-5; perhaps TRBD1 as D (5 bases). The germline CDR1 and CDR2 sequences are MNHEY and SVGAGI. V was shortened by 6 bases and J by 4 bases, with 12 bases between the two germline ends. The CDR3 totals 13 residues. The DNA for the CDR3 is TGTGCCAGCAGGCTAGGGGTGTCAGAGACCCAGTACTTC. Protein product: CASRLGVSETQYF.

The chain's CDR3 is CASSLPISLVTDTQYF. CDR3 nucleotide sequence: TGTGCCAGCAGCCTCCCCATTAGTCTGGTCACAGATACGCAGTATTTT. The gene calls are TRBV7-9 and TRBJ2-3; D is undetermined. Trimming shortened V by 5 bases and J by 2 bases, and 17 bases separated the two germline ends. The length of the CDR3 is 16 residues. Germline CDR1 is SEHNR and CDR2 is FQNEAQ (reference sequence).

V is TRBV7-9 and J is TRBJ1-2; TRBD1 matches at 7 bases. The CDR3 length is 15 residues. The ends lost 5 bases at V and 1 base at J; junction bases unmatched: 7. Germline V CDR1 and CDR2: SEHNR, FQNEAQ (reference sequence). Here the CDR3 DNA reads TGTGCCAGCAGCCCTACAGGGGTTTTTAACTATGGCTACACCTTC. Its protein is CASSPTGVFNYGYTF.

The chain links TRBV19 to TRBJ2-3; 15 nucleotides align to TRBD2. Unmatched junction bases numbered 8, after V lost 5 bases and J lost 5 bases. The CDR3 spans 17 residues. CDR1 is LNHDA and CDR2 is SQIVND in the germline V gene (reference sequence). CDR3 sequence reads: CASSSLGLAGGRDTQYF. DNA for the CDR3: TGTGCCAGTAGTTCCCTAGGACTAGCGGGGGGGCGAGATACGCAGTATTTT.

Of note for this clone: This sample also contains other DNA sequences that code for the same CDR3. The chain has TRBV19 and TRBJ2-3, with 9 bases matching TRBD1. The ends lost 8 bases at V and 1 base at J; junction bases unmatched: 1. Germline V gives CDR1 LNHDA, CDR2 SQIVND (reference sequence). The CDR3 loop spans 13 amino acids. DNA for the CDR3: TGTGCCAGTCGGGACAGGGGCACAGATACGCAGTATTTT. It specifies CASRDRGTDTQYF. Full variable domain (rest looked up from reference TRBV19 and TRBJ2-3): DGGITQSPKYLFRKEGQNVTLSCEQNLNHDAMYWYRQDPGQGLRLIYYSQIVNDFQKGDIAEGYSVSREKKESFPLTVTSAQKNPTAFYLCASRDRGTDTQYFGPGTRLTVL.

V and J are TRBV19 and TRBJ1-5; possibly TRBD1 for D (6 bases). From germline, CDR1 is LNHDA and CDR2 SQIVND (reference sequence). The CDR3 consists of 16 residues. V lost 6 bases and J lost 4, with 19 bases in between. CDR3 protein: CASRPVGGQGNQPQHF. CDR3 nucleotide sequence: TGTGCCAGTAGGCCTGTGGGGGGGCAAGGGAATCAGCCCCAGCATTTT. The entire variable domain, with the rest obtained from reference TRBV19 and TRBJ1-5, is as follows: DGGITQSPKYLFRKEGQNVTLSCEQNLNHDAMYWYRQDPGQGLRLIYYSQIVNDFQKGDIAEGYSVSREKKESFPLTVTSAQKNPTAFYLCASRPVGGQGNQPQHFGDGTRLSIL.

The V call is TRBV6-5, the J call TRBJ1-5; tentative D call: TRBD1 (6 bases). CDR3 length: 15 residues. Germline CDR1 reads MNHEY; CDR2 reads SVGAGI. The germline V and J ends were trimmed by 6 bases and 4 bases, with 16 bases remaining between them. The chain's CDR3 is CASRSKRTANQPQHF. In DNA, the CDR3 is TGTGCCAGCAGAAGTAAAAGGACAGCTAATCAGCCCCAGCATTTT.

The chain combines TRBV5-1 with TRBJ2-2, with D hard to call. CDR1 is SGHRS, CDR2 YFSETQ, per germline. This CDR3 has 13 amino acids. The V and J ends lost 0 bases and 5 bases respectively, with 5 bases between them. The CDR3 here is CASSLVLTGELFF. The CDR3 bases are TGCGCCAGCAGCTTGGTACTGACCGGGGAGCTGTTTTTT.